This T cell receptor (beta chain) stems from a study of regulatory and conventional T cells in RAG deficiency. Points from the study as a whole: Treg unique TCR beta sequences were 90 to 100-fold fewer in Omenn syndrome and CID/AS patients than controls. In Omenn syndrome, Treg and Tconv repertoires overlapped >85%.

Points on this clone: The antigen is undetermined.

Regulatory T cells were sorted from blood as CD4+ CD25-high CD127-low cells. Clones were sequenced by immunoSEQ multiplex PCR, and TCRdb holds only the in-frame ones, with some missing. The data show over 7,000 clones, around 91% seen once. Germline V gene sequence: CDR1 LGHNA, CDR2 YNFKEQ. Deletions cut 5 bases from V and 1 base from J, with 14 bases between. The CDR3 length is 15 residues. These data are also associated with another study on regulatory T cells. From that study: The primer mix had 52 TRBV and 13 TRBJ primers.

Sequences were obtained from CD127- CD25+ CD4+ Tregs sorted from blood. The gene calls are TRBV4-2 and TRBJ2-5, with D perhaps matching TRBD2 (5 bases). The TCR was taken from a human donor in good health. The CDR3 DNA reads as TGTGCCAGCAGCGTTACAAGCGGACCCCAAGAGACCCAGTACTTC. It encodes CASSVTSGPQETQYF.